This T cell receptor beta chain was recovered during a study of graft-versus-host responses after intestinal transplantation. Study in general: Recipients got multivisceral, liver-intestinal, or isolated intestinal transplants. After anti-thymocyte globulin induction, recipients took tacrolimus and steroids for approximately 3 years.

The CDR3 has 16 residues. Trimming took 0 bases from V and 4 from J, leaving 10 bases between them. CDR1 is LGHNA and CDR2 is YSLEER in the germline V gene. The method was immunoSEQ multiplex PCR; TCRdb's version includes in-frame clones alone and lacks a portion of them. The table records about 50,000 clones, 80% to 95% of them present only once. For this clone: Its specificity is not known.

The material sequenced was unstimulated CD4+ T cells sorted from spleen or lymph node cells, taken before transplant. The sequence came from a human donor who was the organ donor for an intestinal transplant. The chain links TRBV4-3 to TRBJ2-6, with D possibly being TRBD1 (5 bases). The DNA of the CDR3 is TGCGCCAGCAGCCAAGATGTAGGGGCCGGGGCCAACGTCCTGACTTTC. Its protein is CASSQDVGAGANVLTF.